The clone carrying this TCR beta chain was detected only once. As yet, its antigen is unknown. This sample is part of a study of T cell responses to AZD1222 COVID-19 vaccine. Repertoires were generated with immunoSEQ multiplex PCR, while TCRdb's copy carries only in-frame clones and drops some. The data contain 120,000 or so clones, approximately 90% of them singletons. Overall study results and limits: There were repertoire samples only from the period after the peak T cell response.

This CDR3 spans 14 amino acids. V shed 2 bases, J shed 5 bases, and the junction held 7 bases outside the gene matches. Germline V gene sequence: CDR1 SQVTM, CDR2 ANQGSEA. The V gene is TRBV29-1, the J gene TRBJ2-5, with 8 bases matching TRBD1. This receptor was taken from an adult in good health. This specimen was peripheral blood, taken on day 0 of AZD1222 vaccination. CDR3 residues: CSVEFRGREETQYF. In DNA, the CDR3 is TGCAGCGTTGAATTCAGGGGGCGCGAGGAGACCCAGTACTTC.